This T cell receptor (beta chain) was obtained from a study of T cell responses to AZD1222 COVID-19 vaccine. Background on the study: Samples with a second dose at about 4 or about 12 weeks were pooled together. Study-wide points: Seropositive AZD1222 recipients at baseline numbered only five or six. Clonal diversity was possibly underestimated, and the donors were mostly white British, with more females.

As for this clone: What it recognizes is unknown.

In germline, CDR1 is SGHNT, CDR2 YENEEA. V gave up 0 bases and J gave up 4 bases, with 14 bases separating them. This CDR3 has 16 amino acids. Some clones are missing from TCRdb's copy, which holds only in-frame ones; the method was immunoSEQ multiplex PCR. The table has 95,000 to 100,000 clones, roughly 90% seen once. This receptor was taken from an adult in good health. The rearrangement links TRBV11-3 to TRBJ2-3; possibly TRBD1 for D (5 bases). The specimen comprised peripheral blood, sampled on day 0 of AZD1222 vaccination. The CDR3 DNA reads TGTGCCAGCAGCTTAGATAGCAGGGTAGGCCCAGATACGCAGTATTTT. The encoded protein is CASSLDSRVGPDTQYF. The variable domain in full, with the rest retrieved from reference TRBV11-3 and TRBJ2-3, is EAGVVQSPRYKIIEKKQPVAFWCNPISGHNTLYWYLQNLGQGPELLIRYENEEAVDDSQLPKDRFSAERLKGVDSTLKIQPAELGDSAVYLCASSLDSRVGPDTQYFGPGTRLTVL.